The 16 T cell receptor beta chains in this list originate from one sample, sequenced in a study of beta chain features in type 1 diabetes. Their antigen targets remain unknown. Study-wide results and caveats: Type 1 diabetes patients had TCRB CDR3s that were shorter (moderately but significantly so) in all four CD4+ subsets.

Expressed TCRB transcripts got sequenced, as all isolated RNA was reverse transcribed. Repertoires were generated with immunoSEQ multiplex PCR, while TCRdb's copy carries only in-frame clones and drops some. The sample has approximately 57,000 clones, 40% to 65% seen once. Sequences were obtained from Tregs from blood. Receptors were obtained from a woman aged 40 to 50 with type 1 diabetes.

The chain carries TRBV5-1 and TRBJ2-1; possibly TRBD2 for D (6 bases). Trimming removed 7 bases at V and 3 bases at J, with 14 bases between. CDR3 length equals 14 residues. Germline lookup yields CDR1 SGHRS and CDR2 YFSETQ. This CDR3 reads CASGARGGYNEQFF. Here the CDR3 DNA reads TGCGCCAGCGGGGCGCGGGGAGGCTACAATGAGCAGTTCTTC.

This chain connects TRBV4-2 to TRBJ2-3; 9 bases match TRBD2. The germline V gene has CDR1 LGHNA and CDR2 YNFKEQ. With V trimmed by 3 bases and J by 8 bases, 12 bases remained unmatched. This CDR3 has 16 amino acids. In DNA form, the CDR3 reads TGTGCCAGCAGCCAGCTTGTTAGCGGGGGAATAGGTACGCAGTATTTT. Amino acids: CASSQLVSGGIGTQYF.

This chain joins TRBV19 and TRBJ2-1; weak D call: TRBD1 (5 bases). The CDR3 contains 17 residues. Germline lookup yields CDR1 LNHDA and CDR2 SQIVND (reference sequence). Trimming shortened V by 7 bases and J by 8 bases, and 27 bases separated the two germline ends. The CDR3 nucleotides are TGTGCCAGTACCCCCCGCCGGCAGGGCGCTCGATTCGATGAGCAGTTCTTC. It encodes CASTPRRQGARFDEQFF.

This sequence joins TRBV6-6 and TRBJ1-2, with TRBD1 matching over 7 bases. Per germline, CDR1 MNHNY and CDR2 SVGAGI (reference sequence). The CDR3 is 14 residues long. Trimming at V came to 6 bases and at J to 5 bases, leaving 9 bases not matched to a gene. Here the CDR3 DNA reads TGTGCCAGCAGACAACCGGACAGGTGGTATGGCTACACCTTC. Encoded protein: CASRQPDRWYGYTF.

The chain has TRBV6-5 and TRBJ1-2; D perhaps matches TRBD1 (6 bases). The CDR3 has 13 amino acids. Germline CDR1 MNHEY, CDR2 SVGAGI. V lost 7 bases and J lost 8, with 17 bases in between. The CDR3 loop reads CASIDRLKGGYTF. The CDR3 bases are TGTGCCAGCATCGACAGGTTAAAGGGAGGCTACACCTTC.

A single count supports this clone. This same CDR3 is encoded by further DNA sequences in the sample. The gene calls are TRBV7-9 and TRBJ2-5, with TRBD2 as a possible D gene (5 bases). CDR1 is SEHNR, CDR2 FQNEAQ, per germline (reference sequence). The germline V and J ends were trimmed by 0 bases and 5 bases, with 7 bases remaining between them. This CDR3 contains 13 residues. CDR3 sequence (DNA): TGTGCCAGCAGCTTAGCGCGAGGGGAGACCCAGTACTTC. Translating it yields CASSLARGETQYF.

The chain couples TRBV14 to TRBJ2-7, with TRBD2 identical over 8 bases. The trim removed 3 bases at V and 3 bases at J, leaving 10 bases unmatched. The germline V gene encodes CDR1 SGHDN and CDR2 FVKESK. The CDR3 runs 16 residues. This CDR3 is CASSQGWTSRLYEQYF. The CDR3 coding sequence is TGTGCCAGCAGCCAGGGGTGGACTAGCCGACTCTACGAGCAGTACTTC. Full variable domain (missing parts from reference TRBV14 and TRBJ2-7): EAGVTQFPSHSVIEKGQTVTLRCDPISGHDNLYWYRRVMGKEIKFLLHFVKESKQDESGMPNNRFLAERTGGTYSTLKVQPAELEDSGVYFCASSQGWTSRLYEQYFGPGTRLTVT.

In its sample, this clone was seen a few times. This sequence joins TRBV28 and TRBJ1-1, with D uncertain. CDR3 length: 11 residues. The germline CDR1 and CDR2 sequences are MDHEN and SYDVKM. V lost 11 bases, J lost 5 bases, and 12 bases lay in between. The CDR3 nucleotides are TGTGCCCTGACATCCAAGACTGAAGCTTTCTTT. This gives the protein CALTSKTEAFF.

The chain links TRBV4-3 to TRBJ2-1; 7 bases agree with TRBD2. Germline V gene data show CDR1 as LGHNA and CDR2 as YSLEER. Trimming removed 2 bases from V and 9 bases from J; junction bases left unmatched: 7. CDR3 length: 14 residues. The CDR3 here is CASSQTKRGGEQFF. The CDR3 DNA is TGCGCCAGCAGCCAAACGAAGCGGGGTGGTGAGCAGTTCTTC.

The chain employs TRBV7-6 and TRBJ2-4, with 7 nucleotides matching TRBD1. The germline CDR1 and CDR2 sequences are SGHVS and FNYEAQ. CDR3 size: 18 residues. Trimming at V came to 2 bases and at J to 7 bases, leaving 17 bases not matched to a gene. DNA for the CDR3: TGTGCCAGCAGCTTATTTGTCCCTGGGGCAGGGGGTGCGAACATTCAGTACTTC. This codes for CASSLFVPGAGGANIQYF.

This clone is a singleton in its sample. This chain connects TRBV7-2 to TRBJ2-7, with 10 bases lining up with TRBD1. With 5 bases clipped from V and 3 bases from J, the junction kept 10 bases outside the gene matches. CDR1 is SGHTA, CDR2 FQGNSA, per germline. This CDR3 comprises 16 residues. This CDR3 reads CASSPRGQGGNYEQYF. The CDR3 DNA reads as TGTGCCAGCAGCCCCCGCGGACAGGGGGGGAACTACGAGCAGTACTTC.

The V call is TRBV5-1, the J call TRBJ2-1; 14 positions agree with TRBD2. Per the germline V gene, CDR1 is SGHRS and CDR2 is YFSETQ. The CDR3 length is 18 residues. V lost 4 bases, J lost 0 bases, and 6 bases stayed unmatched. Written as DNA, the CDR3 is TGCGCCAGCAGCCCAAGACTAGCGGGAGGGCTCTCCTACAATGAGCAGTTCTTC. Translation: CASSPRLAGGLSYNEQFF.

The DNA of the CDR3 is TGTGCCAGCAGGGACAGGGGAGAGGCTCAGCCCCAGCATTTT. Its protein is CASRDRGEAQPQHF. V usage is TRBV2 and J usage is TRBJ1-5, with 9 bases aligning to TRBD1. From germline, CDR1 is SNHLY and CDR2 FYNNEI. This CDR3 has 14 residues. Trimming took 6 bases from V and 6 from J; bases not matched to a gene: 6.

This clone has just one count. The chain is built from TRBV30 and TRBJ1-1, with 9 bases aligning to TRBD1. V was pared by 0 bases and J by 4 bases, with 6 bases of the junction left unmatched. Germline CDR1 GTSNPN, CDR2 SVGIG (reference sequence). This CDR3 has 15 residues. The CDR3 nucleotides read TGTGCCTGGAGTGTGACAGGGGGGACAGCCACTGAAGCTTTCTTT. This translates into CAWSVTGGTATEAFF.

V usage is TRBV5-1 and J usage is TRBJ1-3; D not resolved. The CDR3 runs 14 residues. Between the trimmed V and J ends, which lost 4 bases and 0 bases, there was a span of 8 bases. CDR1 and CDR2 from the germline V gene are SGHRS and YFSETQ. CDR3 sequence reads: CASSLSLSGNTIYF. Here the CDR3 DNA reads TGCGCCAGCAGCCTTTCCCTCTCTGGAAACACCATATATTTT. The full variable domain, completed using reference TRBV5-1 and TRBJ1-3, is KAGVTQTPRYLIKTRGQQVTLSCSPISGHRSVSWYQQTPGQGLQFLFEYFSETQRNKGNFPGRFSGRQFSNSRSEMNVSTLELGDSALYLCASSLSLSGNTIYFGEGSWLTVV.

V is TRBV30 and J is TRBJ1-1, with 10 nucleotides matching TRBD1. CDR3 length equals 12 residues. V lost 5 bases and J lost 5; bases outside the gene matches: 2. Germline values: CDR1 GTSNPN, CDR2 SVGIG (reference sequence). The CDR3 spells CAWGQGGTEAFF. In DNA form, the CDR3 reads TGTGCCTGGGGACAGGGGGGGACTGAAGCTTTCTTT.